Listed below are T cell receptor beta chains from one sample, sequenced in a study of cytomegalovirus exposure and HLA in healthy donors. Profiled with immunoSEQ multiplex PCR; TCRdb holds only in-frame clones, not every one. The sample spans around 140,000 clones; the ten largest clones claim about 2.2%. Input material: PBMCs. The receptors were gathered from a woman younger than 35 in good health and CMV-seronegative. Both conserved end residues are part of each CDR3. A D gene is named only where the DNA matches it firmly.

V: TRBV27
D: TRBD1
J: TRBJ2-1
length: 16
DNA: TGTGCCAGCAGCGATAACAGGGGGCGGCGGAGCGATGAGCAGTTCTTC
CDR3: CASSDNRGRRSDEQFF

V: TRBV5-8
D: .
J: TRBJ1-5
length: 11
DNA: TGTGCCAGCAGCTCGGGTCAGCCCCAGCATTTT
CDR3: CASSSGQPQHF

V: TRBV6-1
D: .
J: TRBJ2-1
length: 13
DNA: TGTGCCAGCAGAGGAAGGGGTCACAATGAGCAGTTCTTC
CDR3: CASRGRGHNEQFF

V: TRBV7-3
D: .
J: TRBJ2-5
length: 13
DNA: TGTGCCAGCAGCTTATCGGAACAGGGGACCCAGTACTTC
CDR3: CASSLSEQGTQYF

V: TRBV6-6
D: TRBD1
J: TRBJ1-5
length: 14
DNA: TGTGCCAGCAGTTCCGGGACAGGGATTCAGCCCCAGCATTTT
CDR3: CASSSGTGIQPQHF

V: TRBV19
D: TRBD2
J: TRBJ2-4
length: 18
DNA: TGTGCCAGTAGCGTCACTAGCGGGAGGGCCGGGGCCAAAAACATTCAGTACTTC
CDR3: CASSVTSGRAGAKNIQYF

V: TRBV5-5
D: TRBD2
J: TRBJ2-7
length: 18
DNA: TGTGCCAGCAGCCCTTCGCTACTAGCGGGATTCTCCTCCTACGAGCAGTACTTC
CDR3: CASSPSLLAGFSSYEQYF

V: TRBV4-2
D: TRBD2
J: TRBJ2-7
length: 16
DNA: TGTGCCAGCAGCCAAGACCCAGCGGGAGGTTCCTACGAGCAGTACTTC
CDR3: CASSQDPAGGSYEQYF

V: TRBV19
D: .
J: TRBJ1-5
length: 14
DNA: TGTGCCAGTAGTCTGGGGGCTAGCAATCAGCCCCGGCATTTT
CDR3: CASSLGASNQPRHF

V: TRBV18
D: .
J: TRBJ2-7
length: 15
DNA: TGTGCCAGCTCACCACCCGCGACCGGACTTTACGAGCAGTACTTC
CDR3: CASSPPATGLYEQYF

V: TRBV15
D: .
J: TRBJ1-1
length: 12
DNA: TGTGCCACCAGCAGGGCGGCAACTGAAGCTTTCTTT
CDR3: CATSRAATEAFF

V: TRBV5-4
D: .
J: TRBJ2-5
length: 14
DNA: TGTGCCAGCAGCTTGCAGGGTGGGGCAGAGACCCAGTACTTC
CDR3: CASSLQGGAETQYF

V: TRBV12-5
D: .
J: TRBJ2-3
length: 14
DNA: TGTGCTAGTGGCTTTTCACAGAGCACAGATACGCAGTATTTT
CDR3: CASGFSQSTDTQYF

V: TRBV5-6
D: .
J: TRBJ1-5
length: 14
DNA: TGTGCCAGCAGCTCTGGGGGAAGGGGAGGTCCCCAGCATTTT
CDR3: CASSSGGRGGPQHF

V: TRBV6-1
D: TRBD1
J: TRBJ2-5
length: 15
DNA: TGTGCCAGCAGTGAAGTGGCAGGGGGCAAAGAGACCCAGTACTTC
CDR3: CASSEVAGGKETQYF

V: TRBV27
D: TRBD2
J: TRBJ2-3
length: 16
DNA: TGTGCCAGCAGTTTATTGCCCGGGACTAGCTTCGATACGCAGTATTTT
CDR3: CASSLLPGTSFDTQYF

V: TRBV4-2
D: .
J: TRBJ1-3
length: 15
DNA: TGTGCCAGCAGCCCGAGACTAATCTCTGGAAACACCATATATTTT
CDR3: CASSPRLISGNTIYF

V: TRBV7-9
D: TRBD1
J: TRBJ1-5
length: 19
DNA: TGTGCCAGCAGCGCGTTTGGAGGACAGGGGGCTACTGTGGATCAGCCCCAGCATTTT
CDR3: CASSAFGGQGATVDQPQHF

V: TRBV6-5
D: TRBD1
J: TRBJ2-5
length: 15
DNA: TGTGCCAGCAGTCGATTGGACAGGACTCAAGAGACCCAGTACTTC
CDR3: CASSRLDRTQETQYF

V: TRBV11-2
D: TRBD1
J: TRBJ2-3
length: 13
DNA: TGTGCCAGCAGCCCCCAGGGGGCAGATACGCAGTATTTT
CDR3: CASSPQGADTQYF

V: TRBV6-1
D: TRBD2
J: TRBJ2-7
length: 18
DNA: TGTGCCAGCAGTGAAAGGACTAGCGGGAGGTACCCCATGTGGGAGCAGTACTTC
CDR3: CASSERTSGRYPMWEQYF

V: TRBV6-6
D: TRBD1
J: TRBJ2-7
length: 13
DNA: TGTGCCAGCAGTTACCCGGGACAGTACGAGCAGTACTTC
CDR3: CASSYPGQYEQYF

V: TRBV11-3
D: .
J: TRBJ1-2
length: 16
DNA: TGTGCCAGCAGCTTAGATCGGCTCGGCGGCTTTTTTGGCTACACCTTC
CDR3: CASSLDRLGGFFGYTF

V: TRBV7-2
D: TRBD1
J: TRBJ2-7
length: 16
DNA: TGTGCCAGCAGCTTAGTAGGGTCAGGGGGCTCATACGAGCAGTACTTC
CDR3: CASSLVGSGGSYEQYF

V: TRBV6-1
D: TRBD1
J: TRBJ1-1
length: 14
DNA: TGTGCCAGCAGTCTACTTGGGACAGGGGTAACCGATTTCTTT
CDR3: CASSLLGTGVTDFF

V: TRBV27
D: .
J: TRBJ2-3
length: 17
DNA: TGTGCCAGCAGTTTCTGGTTCAACCAACGAGTCCCAGATACGCAGTATTTT
CDR3: CASSFWFNQRVPDTQYF

V: TRBV7-9
D: TRBD2
J: TRBJ2-5
length: 18
DNA: TGTGCCAGCAGCTCCCCGTTATCTGGCGGGAGGGGGCGTAAGACCCAGTACTTC
CDR3: CASSSPLSGGRGRKTQYF

V: TRBV14
D: .
J: TRBJ2-1
length: 13
DNA: TGTGCCAGCAGCCAAGACCCGGGGAATGAGCAGTTCTTC
CDR3: CASSQDPGNEQFF

V: TRBV6-5
D: .
J: TRBJ2-2
length: 12
DNA: TGTGCCAGCATTACAGGGTCCGGGGAGCTGTTTTTT
CDR3: CASITGSGELFF

V: TRBV7-9
D: TRBD2
J: TRBJ2-1
length: 17
DNA: TGTGCCAGCAGCTTCCCCGGACTAGCGGGGGACCCAGGAAAGCAGTTCTTC
CDR3: CASSFPGLAGDPGKQFF

V: TRBV5-4
D: TRBD1
J: TRBJ1-4
length: 14
DNA: TGTGCCAGCAGCGAGGACAGGGTGGATGAAAAACTGTTTTTT
CDR3: CASSEDRVDEKLFF

V: TRBV7-2
D: .
J: TRBJ1-1
length: 14
DNA: TGTGCCAGCAGCCCGCAACAGGGAGCCACTGAAGCTTTCTTT
CDR3: CASSPQQGATEAFF

V: TRBV2
D: TRBD2
J: TRBJ2-3
length: 17
DNA: TGTGCCAGCAGTGAATTAGGGCTAGCGGGAGCTGGAGATACGCAGTATTTT
CDR3: CASSELGLAGAGDTQYF

V: TRBV21-1
D: .
J: TRBJ1-5
length: 16
DNA: TGTGCCAGTTCAAAAACCCCTTCTGCAGATTATCAGCCCCAGCATTTT
CDR3: CASSKTPSADYQPQHF

V: TRBV18
D: TRBD2
J: TRBJ2-3
length: 16
DNA: TGTGCCAGCTCCCCAAGGGCGGGAGAGACCACAGATACGCAGTATTTT
CDR3: CASSPRAGETTDTQYF

V: TRBV11-3
D: .
J: TRBJ2-1
length: 18
DNA: TGTGCCAGCAGCTTAGAGGGTTGGGGGCGACCCACCGGGGGGGAGCAGTTCTTC
CDR3: CASSLEGWGRPTGGEQFF

V: TRBV6-6
D: .
J: TRBJ1-1
length: 13
DNA: TGTGCCAGCAGTTTCGCCTGGAGCACTGAAGCTTTCTTT
CDR3: CASSFAWSTEAFF

V: TRBV5-4
D: TRBD2
J: TRBJ2-3
length: 16
DNA: TGTGCCAGCAGCCGGGATGGCGGGAGGCGAACAGATACGCAGTATTTT
CDR3: CASSRDGGRRTDTQYF

V: TRBV11-2
D: .
J: TRBJ2-3
length: 16
DNA: TGTGCCAGCAGTTCCGGAAGCGGTGGGGGCACAGATACGCAGTATTTT
CDR3: CASSSGSGGGTDTQYF

V: TRBV7-2
D: TRBD1
J: TRBJ1-2
length: 17
DNA: TGTGCCAGCAGCCCAGGGGGGTTGGGGACGTCTAACTATGGCTACACCTTC
CDR3: CASSPGGLGTSNYGYTF

V: TRBV5-4
D: TRBD1
J: TRBJ1-2
length: 14
DNA: TGTGCCAGCAGCTCTCGGGACAGGTACTATGGCTACACCTTC
CDR3: CASSSRDRYYGYTF

V: TRBV4-1
D: .
J: TRBJ2-7
length: 14
DNA: TGCGCCAGCAGCCCTTGGACAGCCTCCTACGAGCAGTACTTC
CDR3: CASSPWTASYEQYF

V: TRBV6-5
D: TRBD2
J: TRBJ2-1
length: 13
DNA: TGTGCCAGCAGTTACATTACGACTAGCGGGCAGTTCTTC
CDR3: CASSYITTSGQFF

V: TRBV5-4
D: .
J: TRBJ2-1
length: 16
DNA: TGTGCCAGCAGCTACGGATCCCTAGTGGTATCGAATGAGCAGTTCTTC
CDR3: CASSYGSLVVSNEQFF

V: TRBV19
D: TRBD2
J: TRBJ2-3
length: 16
DNA: TGTGCCAGTAGTATCGGTAGCGGGGGAGCCACAGATACGCAGTATTTT
CDR3: CASSIGSGGATDTQYF

V: TRBV4-2
D: .
J: TRBJ2-2
length: 19
DNA: TGTGCCAGCAGCCAAGAAAGCCGTCTCGGGTGGGAGACGGGCGGGGAGCTGTTTTTT
CDR3: CASSQESRLGWETGGELFF

V: TRBV11-2
D: TRBD2
J: TRBJ2-1
length: 16
DNA: TGTGCCAGCAGCCTAGACCCGGGACTAGTGGGTAATGAGCAGTTCTTC
CDR3: CASSLDPGLVGNEQFF

V: TRBV19
D: TRBD1
J: TRBJ1-1
length: 16
DNA: TGTGCCAGTAGTATAATTGGGACAGGGGAACATGGTGAAGCTTTCTTT
CDR3: CASSIIGTGEHGEAFF

V: TRBV4-2
D: .
J: TRBJ1-5
length: 16
DNA: TGTGCCAGCAGCTCCAACGTCAGGGGCAACAATCAGCCCCAGCATTTT
CDR3: CASSSNVRGNNQPQHF

V: TRBV5-1
D: TRBD1
J: TRBJ2-7
length: 12
DNA: TGCGCCAGCAGCTTTTCAGGGGGCGCGGCACACTTC
CDR3: CASSFSGGAAHF

V: TRBV6-1
D: .
J: TRBJ1-2
length: 11
DNA: TGTGCCAGCACGCAGGTTTGGGGCTACACCTTC
CDR3: CASTQVWGYTF

V: TRBV9
D: .
J: TRBJ2-7
length: 12
DNA: TGTGCCAGCAGCGTAGGTCGGGACGAGCAGTACTTC
CDR3: CASSVGRDEQYF

V: TRBV4-1
D: .
J: TRBJ2-3
length: 17
DNA: TGCGCCAGCAGCAACCCACTAAGGGGCAGGAGCACAGATACGCAGTATTTT
CDR3: CASSNPLRGRSTDTQYF

V: TRBV28
D: .
J: TRBJ2-7
length: 13
DNA: TGTGCCAGCAGTTTACAGATTTTCTACGAGCAGTACTTC
CDR3: CASSLQIFYEQYF

V: TRBV19
D: .
J: TRBJ2-5
length: 12
DNA: TGTGCCAGTAGTATTAACCAAGAGACCCAGTACTTC
CDR3: CASSINQETQYF